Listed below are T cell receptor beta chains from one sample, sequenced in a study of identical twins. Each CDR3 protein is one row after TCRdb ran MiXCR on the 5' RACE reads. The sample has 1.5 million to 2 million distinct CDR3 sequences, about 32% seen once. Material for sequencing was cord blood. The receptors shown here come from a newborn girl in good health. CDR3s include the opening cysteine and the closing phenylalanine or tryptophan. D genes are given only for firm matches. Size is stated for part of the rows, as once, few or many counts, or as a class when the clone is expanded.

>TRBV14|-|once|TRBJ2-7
TGTGCCAGCAGCCGGGGGACCCTGGGCGAGCAGTACTTC
CASSRGTLGEQYF
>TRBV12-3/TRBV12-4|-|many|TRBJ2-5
TGTGCCAGCAGCCACACAGGGAACCAAGAGACCCAGTACTTC
CASSHTGNQETQYF
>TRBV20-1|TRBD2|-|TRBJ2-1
TGCAGCGCTAGCGGACCTAACTCCTACAATGAGCAGTTCTTC
CSASGPNSYNEQFF
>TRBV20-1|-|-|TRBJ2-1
TGCAGTGCTAGAGTATACGCGGGCCCTAGCTACAATGAGCAGTTCTTC
CSARVYAGPSYNEQFF
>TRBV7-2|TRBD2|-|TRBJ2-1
TGTGCCAGCAGTTTGAGAGCGGGAGGCTTCGTAAATGAGCAGTTCTTC
CASSLRAGGFVNEQFF
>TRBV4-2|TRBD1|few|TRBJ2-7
TGTGCCAGCAGCCAGGAGGACAGGGATTTCTACGAGCAGTACTTC
CASSQEDRDFYEQYF
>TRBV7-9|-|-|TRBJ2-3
TGTGCCAGCAGCTTAGTCCTAGGCCCCACAGATACGCAGTATTTT
CASSLVLGPTDTQYF
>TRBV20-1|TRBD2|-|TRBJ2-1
TGCAGCCCGACTAGCGGGGACTGGCGGGGAACCAATGAGCAGTTCTTC
CSPTSGDWRGTNEQFF
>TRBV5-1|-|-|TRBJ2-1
TGCGCCAGCAAGGGGACTGCCTTTGCTGAGCAGTTCTTC
CASKGTAFAEQFF
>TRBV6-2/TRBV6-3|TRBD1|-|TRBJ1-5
TGTGCCAAGAGGACAGGGGGCTTTAGCAATCAGCCCCAGCATTTT
CAKRTGGFSNQPQHF
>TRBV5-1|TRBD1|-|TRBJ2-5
TGCGCCAGCAGCTTGGGGACAGGGGTGGTCCAAGAGACCCAGTACTTC
CASSLGTGVVQETQYF
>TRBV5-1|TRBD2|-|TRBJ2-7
TGCGCCAGCAGCCCAACGACTAGCGTAGGCTCCTACGAGCAGTACTTC
CASSPTTSVGSYEQYF
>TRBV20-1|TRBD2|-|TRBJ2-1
TGCAGTGCTAGTAAGATGGGCGGGGGGGCTGGTGAGCAGTTCTTC
CSASKMGGGAGEQFF
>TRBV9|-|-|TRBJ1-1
TGTGCCAGCAGCGTCCTCCCCAGGGTATGGACTGAAGCTTTCTTT
CASSVLPRVWTEAFF
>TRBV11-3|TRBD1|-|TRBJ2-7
TGTGCCAGCAGCTTAGAGGAATGGGACAGTCGGAAGCAGTACTTC
CASSLEEWDSRKQYF
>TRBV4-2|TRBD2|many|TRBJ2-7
TGTGCCAGCAGCCAAGATTGGCTAGCGGGAGCCTACGAGCAGTACTTC
CASSQDWLAGAYEQYF
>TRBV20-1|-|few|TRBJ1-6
TGCAGTGCAATTGGGGGGGCCGGTTCACCCCTCCACTTT
CSAIGGAGSPLHF
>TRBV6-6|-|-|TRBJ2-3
TGTGCCAGCAGTTCTCGAGGTAGCGGAAGCACAGATACGCAGTATTTT
CASSSRGSGSTDTQYF
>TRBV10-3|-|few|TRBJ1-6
TGTGCCATCAGTGAGCTATTAAAAATCAGGGATCTTTCACCCCTCCACTTT
CAISELLKIRDLSPLHF
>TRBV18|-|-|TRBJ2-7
TGTGCCAGCCCCCGGACCTACGAGCAGTACTTC
CASPRTYEQYF
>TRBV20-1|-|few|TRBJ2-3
TGCAGTGCTAGATGGCGGGGAAGCACAGATACGCAGTATTTT
CSARWRGSTDTQYF
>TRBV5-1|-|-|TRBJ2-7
TGCACCAGCAGCCCGTGGGGGGAGGCCTCCTACGAGCAGTACTTC
CTSSPWGEASYEQYF
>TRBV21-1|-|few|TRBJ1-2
TGTGCCAGCAGCAGCGTTCAAGGGGTTGGCTACACCTTC
CASSSVQGVGYTF
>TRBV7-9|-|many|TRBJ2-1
TGCGCCAGCAGCTCTCGGACAGCCTCCTACAATGAGCAGTTCTTC
CASSSRTASYNEQFF
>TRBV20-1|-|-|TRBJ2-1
TGCAGTGTTTTGGGCGAGCAACACAATGAGCAGTTCTTC
CSVLGEQHNEQFF
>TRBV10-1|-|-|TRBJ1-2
TGCGCCAGCAGTGACGGCCATGGCTACACCTTC
CASSDGHGYTF
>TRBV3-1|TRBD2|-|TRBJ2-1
TGTGCCAGCAGCCAAGCTAGCGGGAGTGAGCAGTTCTTC
CASSQASGSEQFF
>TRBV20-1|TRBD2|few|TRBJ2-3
TGCAGTGCTTTCATGGCGGGAGCGGTAGATACGCAGTATTTT
CSAFMAGAVDTQYF
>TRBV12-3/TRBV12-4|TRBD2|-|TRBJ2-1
TGTGCCAGCAGTATGGGACTAGCGGGAAGCTCCTACAATGGGCAGTTCTTT
CASSMGLAGSSYNGQFF
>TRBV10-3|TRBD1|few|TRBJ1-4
TGTGCCATCAGTGAGTCCTCAGGACAGGGGAAAAGGCGTAATGAAAAACTGTTTTTT
CAISESSGQGKRRNEKLFF
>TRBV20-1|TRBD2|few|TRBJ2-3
TGCAGCCTTACTAGCGGGGGGCATAAATTGCCCACAGATACGCAGTATTTT
CSLTSGGHKLPTDTQYF
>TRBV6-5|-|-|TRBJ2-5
TGTGCCAGCAGTACCGACACCCCGTCTCAAGAGACCCAGTACTTC
CASSTDTPSQETQYF
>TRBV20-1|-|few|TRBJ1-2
TGCAGTGCCATCCTACAGCGGATGGGCGATGGCTACACCTTC
CSAILQRMGDGYTF
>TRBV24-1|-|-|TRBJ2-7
TGTGCCACCAGGGATTTTCCGGGATACGAGCAGTACTTC
CATRDFPGYEQYF
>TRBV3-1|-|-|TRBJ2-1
TGTGCCAGCAGCCCTCAAAAGGCAGGGGTGAATGAGCAGTTCTTC
CASSPQKAGVNEQFF
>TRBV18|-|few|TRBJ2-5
TGTGCCAGCTCACCACTTACCGGGGGCCAAGAGACCCAGTACTTC
CASSPLTGGQETQYF